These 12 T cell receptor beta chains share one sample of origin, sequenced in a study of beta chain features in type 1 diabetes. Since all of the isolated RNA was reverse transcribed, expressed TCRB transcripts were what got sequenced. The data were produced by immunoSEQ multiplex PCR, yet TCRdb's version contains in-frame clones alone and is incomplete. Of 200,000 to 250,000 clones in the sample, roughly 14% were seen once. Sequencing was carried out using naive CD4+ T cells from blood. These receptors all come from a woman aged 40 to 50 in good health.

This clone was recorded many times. CDR3 region: CASSLGPGIEETQYF. CDR3 in DNA: TGCGCCAGCAGCTTGGGGCCAGGGATTGAGGAGACCCAGTACTTC. The rearrangement links TRBV5-1 to TRBJ2-5, with D perhaps matching TRBD1 (5 bases). The CDR3 runs 15 residues. Trimming took off 0 bases at V and 5 bases at J, with 14 bases between the two ends. The germline CDR1 and CDR2 sequences are SGHRS and YFSETQ.

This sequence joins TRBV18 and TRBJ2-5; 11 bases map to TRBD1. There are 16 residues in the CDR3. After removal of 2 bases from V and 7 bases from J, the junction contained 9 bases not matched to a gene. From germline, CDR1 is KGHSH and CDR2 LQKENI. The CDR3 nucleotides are TGTGCCAGCTCACCAGACGGGACAGGGGGGCAATGGACCCAGTACTTC. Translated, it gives CASSPDGTGGQWTQYF.

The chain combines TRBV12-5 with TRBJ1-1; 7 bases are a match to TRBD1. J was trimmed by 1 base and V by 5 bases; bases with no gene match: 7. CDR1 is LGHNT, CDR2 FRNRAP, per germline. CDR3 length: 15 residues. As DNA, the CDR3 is TGTGCTAGTGGTCCTGCTGACAGGGCGAACACTGAAGCTTTCTTT. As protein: CASGPADRANTEAFF.

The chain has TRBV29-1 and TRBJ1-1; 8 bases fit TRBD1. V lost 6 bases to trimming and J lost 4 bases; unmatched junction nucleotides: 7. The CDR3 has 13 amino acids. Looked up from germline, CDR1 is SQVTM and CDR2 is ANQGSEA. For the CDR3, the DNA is TGCAGCGTAGGACAGGGCACCGCCACTGAAGCTTTCTTT. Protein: CSVGQGTATEAFF.

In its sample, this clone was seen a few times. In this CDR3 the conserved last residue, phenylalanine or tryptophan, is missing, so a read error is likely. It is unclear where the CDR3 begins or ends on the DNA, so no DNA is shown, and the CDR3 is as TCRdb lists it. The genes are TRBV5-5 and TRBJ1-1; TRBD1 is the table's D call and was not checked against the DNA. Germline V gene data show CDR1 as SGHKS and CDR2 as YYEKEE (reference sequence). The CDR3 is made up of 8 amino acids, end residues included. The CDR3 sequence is CASRVHNS.

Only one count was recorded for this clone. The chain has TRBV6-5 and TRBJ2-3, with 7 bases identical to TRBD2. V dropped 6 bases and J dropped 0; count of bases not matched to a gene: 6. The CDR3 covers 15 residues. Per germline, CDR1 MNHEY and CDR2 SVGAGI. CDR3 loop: CASSSIGGSTDTQYF. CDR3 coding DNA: TGTGCCAGCAGCTCTATCGGGGGGAGCACAGATACGCAGTATTTT.

The CDR3: CASSLLAGVGEQYF. CDR3 nucleotides: TGTGCCAGCAGTTTACTAGCGGGTGTGGGGGAGCAGTACTTC. The chain couples TRBV28 to TRBJ2-7; 8 bases map to TRBD2. Germline CDR1 is MDHEN and CDR2 is SYDVKM. This CDR3 region has 14 residues. Trimming at V came to 2 bases and at J to 7 bases, leaving 7 bases not matched to a gene. Combining the CDR3 with reference TRBV28 and TRBJ2-7 gives the whole variable domain DVKVTQSSRYLVKRTGEKVFLECVQDMDHENMFWYRQDPGLGLRLIYFSYDVKMKEKGDIPEGYSVSREKKERFSLILESASTNQTSMYLCASSLLAGVGEQYFGPGTRLTVT.

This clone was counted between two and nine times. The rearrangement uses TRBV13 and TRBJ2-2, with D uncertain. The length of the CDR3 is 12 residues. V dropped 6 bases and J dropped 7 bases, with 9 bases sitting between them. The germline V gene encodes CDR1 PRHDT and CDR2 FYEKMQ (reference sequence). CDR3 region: CASSFTSGELFF. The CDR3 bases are TGTGCCAGCAGTTTTACGAGCGGGGAGCTGTTTTTT.

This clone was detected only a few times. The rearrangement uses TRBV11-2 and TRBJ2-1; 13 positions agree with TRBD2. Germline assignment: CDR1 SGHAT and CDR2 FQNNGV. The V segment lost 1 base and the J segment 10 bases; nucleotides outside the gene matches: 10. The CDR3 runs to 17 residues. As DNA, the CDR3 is TGTGCCAGCAGCTTAGCGGGCACTAGCGGGGGGGCATACGAGCAGTTCTTC. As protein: CASSLAGTSGGAYEQFF.

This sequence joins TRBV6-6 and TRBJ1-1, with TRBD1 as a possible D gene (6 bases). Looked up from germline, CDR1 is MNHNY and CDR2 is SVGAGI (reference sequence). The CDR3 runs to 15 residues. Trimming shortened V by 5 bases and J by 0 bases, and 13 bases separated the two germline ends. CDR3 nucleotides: TGTGCCAGCAGTCCCACGGGACACCTGAACACTGAAGCTTTCTTT. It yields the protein CASSPTGHLNTEAFF.

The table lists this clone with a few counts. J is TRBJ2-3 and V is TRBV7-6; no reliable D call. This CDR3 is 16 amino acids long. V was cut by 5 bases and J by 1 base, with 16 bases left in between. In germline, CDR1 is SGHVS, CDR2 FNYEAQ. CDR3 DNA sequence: TGTGCCAGCAGCCTTAGATCCATCGCTGGCACAGATACGCAGTATTTT. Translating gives CASSLRSIAGTDTQYF.

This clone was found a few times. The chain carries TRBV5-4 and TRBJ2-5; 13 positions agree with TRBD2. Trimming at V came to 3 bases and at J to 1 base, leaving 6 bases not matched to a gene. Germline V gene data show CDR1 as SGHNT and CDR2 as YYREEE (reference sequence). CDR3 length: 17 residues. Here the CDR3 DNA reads TGTGCCAGCAGCTGGGGACTAGCGGGGCCCCTCCAAGAGACCCAGTACTTC. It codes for CASSWGLAGPLQETQYF.